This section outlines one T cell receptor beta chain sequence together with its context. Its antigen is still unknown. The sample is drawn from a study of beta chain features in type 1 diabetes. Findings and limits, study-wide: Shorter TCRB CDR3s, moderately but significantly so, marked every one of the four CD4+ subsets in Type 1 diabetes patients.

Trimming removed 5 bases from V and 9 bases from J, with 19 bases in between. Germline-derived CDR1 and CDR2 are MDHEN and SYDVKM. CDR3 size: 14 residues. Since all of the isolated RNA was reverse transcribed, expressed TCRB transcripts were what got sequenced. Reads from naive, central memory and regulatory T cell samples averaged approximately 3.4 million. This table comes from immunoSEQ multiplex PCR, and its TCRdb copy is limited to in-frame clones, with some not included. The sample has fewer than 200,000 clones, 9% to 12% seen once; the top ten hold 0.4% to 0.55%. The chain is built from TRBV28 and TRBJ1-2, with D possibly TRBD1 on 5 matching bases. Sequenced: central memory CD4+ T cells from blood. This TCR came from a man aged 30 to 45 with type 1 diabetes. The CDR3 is CASSPQGIIHRYTF. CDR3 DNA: TGTGCCAGCAGTCCCCAGGGAATCATCCACCGCTACACCTTC.